Following are 22 T cell receptor beta chains from one sample sequenced in a study of shared clonotypes between healthy human individuals. Cells designated naive CD8 were CD45RO-negative and were positively selected for CCR7, with terminally differentiated effector memory CD45RA+ cells excluded. Here immunoSEQ multiplex PCR was the method, and the copy in TCRdb shows in-frame clones only, minus some. The sample lists about 600,000 clones; 95% to 98% were seen once. The sequencing sample was made of naive CD8+ T cells sorted from blood. These receptors all come from a man between 25 and 39 years old in good health.

The rearrangement links TRBV6-1 to TRBJ2-1, with D possibly TRBD1 on 5 matching bases. Germline V gene lookup returns CDR1 MNHNS and CDR2 SASEGT. V lost 6 bases to trimming and J lost 0 bases, with 12 bases between them. The CDR3 sequence is 15 residues long. The CDR3 sequence: CASRDDRSSYNEQFF. In DNA, the CDR3 is TGTGCCAGCAGGGACGACAGAAGCTCCTACAATGAGCAGTTCTTC.

As regards this clone: Different DNA sequences within this sample yield the same CDR3. The V call is TRBV2, the J call TRBJ2-7; D call uncertain. The CDR3 extends over 11 amino acids. V was pared by 4 bases and J by 0 bases, with 1 base between. From germline, CDR1 is SNHLY and CDR2 FYNNEI. As DNA, the CDR3 is TGTGCCAGCAGTGGCTCCTACGAGCAGTACTTC. Translating it yields CASSGSYEQYF.

The chain is built from TRBV11-2 and TRBJ2-7; no clear D gene. CDR1 and CDR2 (germline): SGHAT, FQNNGV. V lost 5 bases and J lost 6, with 20 bases in between. The length of the CDR3 is 15 residues. The CDR3: CASSPKTSPGFEQYF. Here the CDR3 DNA reads TGTGCCAGCAGCCCAAAGACGTCACCGGGCTTCGAGCAGTACTTC.

This chain uses TRBV27 with TRBJ1-5, with D maybe TRBD1 (6 bases). Trimming shortened V by 6 bases and J by 0 bases, and 15 bases separated the two germline ends. Looked up from germline, CDR1 is MNHEY and CDR2 is SMNVEV (reference sequence). The CDR3 is 16 amino acids. The CDR3 nucleotides read TGTGCCAGCAGCCCCTGGACAGAAGATAGCAATCAGCCCCAGCATTTT. Protein sequence: CASSPWTEDSNQPQHF.

Remarks on this clone: Other DNA sequences in this sample translate to the same CDR3. The rearrangement joins TRBV4-3 to TRBJ2-1; D call uncertain. V shed 0 bases and J shed 3 bases, with 9 bases lying between them. CDR1 and CDR2 from the germline V gene are LGHNA and YSLEER. This CDR3 has 15 amino acids. CDR3 loop: CASSQDRVSYNEQFF. CDR3 DNA: TGCGCCAGCAGCCAAGATAGGGTGAGCTACAATGAGCAGTTCTTC.

The chain combines TRBV19 with TRBJ2-6; 11 nucleotides match TRBD2. Germline CDR1 LNHDA, CDR2 SQIVND (reference sequence). The CDR3 is made up of 18 amino acids. V shed 5 bases and J 2 bases; nucleotides not matched to a gene: 8. CDR3 loop: CASSYNSGRAAGANVLTF. CDR3 nucleotides: TGTGCCAGTAGTTACAATAGCGGGAGGGCCGCTGGGGCCAACGTCCTGACTTTC.

A word on this clone: This sample includes further DNA sequences coding for the same CDR3. This sequence joins TRBV15 and TRBJ1-2; no firm D call. Trimming removed 0 bases from V and 1 base from J, with 9 bases in between. The CDR3 spans 15 residues. Germline V gene lookup returns CDR1 LNHNV and CDR2 YYDKDF (reference sequence). CDR3 in DNA: TGTGCCACCAGCAGAGACCGCGGCGGTAACTATGGCTACACCTTC. Translation: CATSRDRGGNYGYTF.

The chain has TRBV7-7 and TRBJ2-5, with TRBD2 matching over 12 bases. V gave up 4 bases and J gave up 2 bases; unmatched junction bases: 2. The CDR3 is made up of 15 amino acids. CDR1 is SSHAT and CDR2 is FNYEAQ in the germline V gene (reference sequence). CDR3: CASSSGLAGQETQYF. In nucleotides, the CDR3 is TGTGCCAGCAGCTCCGGACTAGCGGGACAAGAGACCCAGTACTTC. Full variable domain (missing parts from reference TRBV7-7 and TRBJ2-5): GAGVSQSPRYKVTKRGQDVTLRCDPISSHATLYWYQQALGQGPEFLTYFNYEAQPDKSGLPSDRFSAERPEGSISTLTIQRTEQRDSAMYRCASSSGLAGQETQYFGPGTRLLVL.

The chain has TRBV30 and TRBJ1-2; no clear D gene. The CDR3 length is 16 residues. With 2 bases removed from V and 4 bases from J, the gap between germline ends came to 20 bases. The V gene's germline CDR1 is GTSNPN and CDR2 SVGIG (reference sequence). The CDR3 DNA reads TGTGCCTGGAGTAATCTGGCGAGCTCGATCCCCTATGGCTACACCTTC. It codes for CAWSNLASSIPYGYTF.

This chain uses TRBV7-2 with TRBJ2-3; TRBD2 might be the D (7 bases). Germline lookup yields CDR1 SGHTA and CDR2 FQGNSA. Between the trimmed V and J ends, which lost 2 bases and 2 bases, there was a span of 17 bases. There are 17 residues in the CDR3. The CDR3 DNA is TGTGCCAGCAGCTTACTTCGAGGGGGAGGGGCCACAGATACGCAGTATTTT. Translating gives CASSLLRGGGATDTQYF.

The chain carries TRBV7-6 and TRBJ2-2; D not resolved. This CDR3 is built from 16 residues. Between the trimmed V and J ends, which lost 6 bases and 0 bases, there was a span of 14 bases. Germline V gene sequence: CDR1 SGHVS, CDR2 FNYEAQ. CDR3 amino acids: CASSFPTPTNTGELFF. The CDR3 region has the DNA TGTGCCAGCAGTTTCCCGACACCCACGAACACCGGGGAGCTGTTTTTT.

The chain has TRBV6-5 and TRBJ2-7; D is tentatively TRBD1 or TRBD2 (5 bases each). Deletions cut 5 bases from V and 0 bases from J, with 14 bases between. Germline CDR1 is MNHEY and CDR2 is SVGAGI. The CDR3 is 15 residues long. The CDR3 loop is CASSPGAGPSYEQYF. CDR3 DNA sequence: TGTGCCAGCAGTCCCGGGGCAGGACCCTCCTACGAGCAGTACTTC.

The table lists this clone with a count of one. V usage is TRBV5-1 and J usage is TRBJ1-2; perhaps TRBD1 as D (5 bases). Germline loops: CDR1 SGHRS, CDR2 YFSETQ. Trimming removed 4 bases at V and 5 bases at J, with 18 bases between. The CDR3 runs to 15 residues. CDR3 bases: TGCGCCAGCAGCCTACGGGGGGGTGTTTCTTATGGCTACACCTTC. Its protein is CASSLRGGVSYGYTF.

The genes are TRBV7-2 and TRBJ1-4; 7 bases line up with TRBD1. V shed 3 bases and J 8 bases; nucleotides not matched to a gene: 6. Germline values: CDR1 SGHTA, CDR2 FQGNSA. There are 14 residues in the CDR3. The CDR3 bases are TGTGCCAGCAGCTTTGACAGGGTGGAGGAAAAACTGTTTTTT. Translating it yields CASSFDRVEEKLFF. Filled out from reference TRBV7-2 and TRBJ1-4, the complete variable domain reads GAGVSQSPSNKVTEKGKDVELRCDPISGHTALYWYRQSLGQGLEFLIYFQGNSAPDKSGLPSDRFSAERTGGSVSTLTIQRTQQEDSAVYLCASSFDRVEEKLFFGSGTQLSVL.

The chain recombines TRBV5-4 with TRBJ2-7; 7 nucleotides line up with TRBD1. The V segment lost 4 bases and the J segment 5 bases; nucleotides outside the gene matches: 6. Germline V gene data show CDR1 as SGHNT and CDR2 as YYREEE (reference sequence). This CDR3 spans 13 amino acids. The CDR3 reads CASSAGTENEQYF. DNA for the CDR3: TGTGCCAGCAGCGCCGGGACAGAGAACGAGCAGTACTTC.

The genes are TRBV28 and TRBJ1-5; D perhaps matches TRBD1 (5 bases). The length of the CDR3 is 13 residues. Looked up from germline, CDR1 is MDHEN and CDR2 is SYDVKM. The V gene lost 10 bases and the J gene lost 7 bases, with 17 bases spanning the gap. In DNA, the CDR3 is TGTGCCACAGGATGGGGCGAGGGGCAGCCCCAGCATTTT. Translating gives CATGWGEGQPQHF.

This clone appeared once. V gene TRBV9 combines with J gene TRBJ2-5, with D tentatively TRBD1 or TRBD2 (6 bases each). Per the germline V gene, CDR1 is SGDLS and CDR2 is YYNGEE. Between the trimmed V and J ends, which lost 3 bases and 0 bases, there was a span of 9 bases. The CDR3 loop spans 14 amino acids. The DNA of the CDR3 is TGTGCCAGCAGCGGAGGGGGGAACCAAGAGACCCAGTACTTC. It encodes CASSGGGNQETQYF.

This clone showed up just once. V is TRBV5-1 and J is TRBJ2-1; D is unresolved. This CDR3 is 11 amino acids long. Germline CDR1 and CDR2: SGHRS and YFSETQ. The V end lost 3 bases, the J end lost 7 bases, and 5 bases lay between the germline ends. Written as DNA, the CDR3 is TGCGCCAGCAGCTCGAAAAATGAGCAGTTCTTC. Amino acid sequence: CASSSKNEQFF.

The chain is built from TRBV18 and TRBJ1-3; tentatively, D is TRBD1 (5 bases). The CDR3 is 15 amino acids. Germline-derived CDR1 and CDR2 are KGHSH and LQKENI. Trimming removed 8 bases from V and 1 base from J, with 15 bases in between. CDR3 nucleotide sequence: TGTGCCAGCACCGAAATCGGGGGTTCTGGAAACACCATATATTTT. As protein: CASTEIGGSGNTIYF.

V usage is TRBV7-9 and J usage is TRBJ2-2, with D possibly matching TRBD2 (7 bases). The ends were cut back, 1 base at V and 8 bases at J, with 14 bases in the middle. Per the germline V gene, CDR1 is SEHNR and CDR2 is FQNEAQ (reference sequence). The CDR3 totals 15 residues. As DNA, the CDR3 is TGTGCCAGCAGCTTAGTTGGCGGGGGCCTAGGGGAGCTGTTTTTT. It codes for CASSLVGGGLGELFF.

The chain is built from TRBV27 and TRBJ2-7; 10 bases fit TRBD1. This CDR3 spans 13 amino acids. The V gene's germline CDR1 is MNHEY and CDR2 SMNVEV (reference sequence). V was clipped by 8 bases and J by 7 bases; unmatched bases: 8. CDR3 sequence: CASCGTGEMEQYF. The CDR3, as DNA: TGTGCCAGCTGCGGGACAGGGGAAATGGAGCAGTACTTC.

The count of this clone is one. CDR3 in DNA: TGTGCCAGCAGCAAAGCGCCTAGCGGGAGTGATGAGGAGCAGTTCTTC. Residues: CASSKAPSGSDEEQFF. The chain is built from TRBV21-1 and TRBJ2-1; the tabulated D call, TRBD2, remains unverified against the DNA. TRBV21-1 is a pseudogene segment. The CDR3 covers 16 residues.